This is a list of T cell receptor beta chains from one sample in a study of Ad26.COV2.S vaccination and SARS-CoV-2 variants. Generated by immunoSEQ multiplex PCR, the TCRdb table keeps only in-frame clones and is missing some. The sample lists fewer than 800,000 clones; roughly 90% were seen once. The source material was peripheral blood, sampled in a trial of Ad26.COV2.S vaccine versus placebo. The receptors come from a person between 18 and 59 years old who received the Ad26.COV2.S COVID-19 vaccine or a placebo. CDR3s include the opening cysteine and the closing phenylalanine or tryptophan. For some rows the clone size is stated as once, few or many, or as a class when expanded; others skip it.

TRBJ1-3	TRBV7-2	-	CASSTSTRMAGNTIYF
TRBJ1-1	TRBV24-1	-	CATSDFPGGSWDTEAFF
TRBJ1-1	TRBV11-2	-	CASSPRGPPEAFF
TRBJ1-5	TRBV2	few	CAIGGDSNSNQPQHF
TRBJ1-1	TRBV19	-	CASSFLTGWNTEAFF
TRBJ2-3	TRBV19	-	CASSSPSGSADTQYF
TRBJ2-3	TRBV25-1	-	CASSESRSPSADTQYF
TRBJ1-5	TRBV5-4	-	CASSLGTGADQPQHF
TRBJ1-6	TRBV7-9	-	CATQGALHNSPLHF
TRBJ2-1	TRBV30	-	CAWSPTSGSYNEQFF
TRBJ2-1	TRBV5-4	-	CAGTYGGSAYNEQFF
TRBJ2-3	TRBV10-2	-	CASSEWTGGETDTQYF
TRBJ2-3	TRBV5-1	-	CASSSGGGRGTDTQYF
TRBJ2-2	TRBV9	-	CASSPRVVGTGELFF
TRBJ2-1	TRBV4-1	-	CASSQDKGGIYNEQFF
TRBJ2-3	TRBV6-5	-	CVTSRLGDSTDTQYF
TRBJ1-3	TRBV20-1	-	CSASGPSGTGNTIYF
TRBJ2-3	TRBV11-2	-	CASSFWAGTQYF
TRBJ1-2	TRBV6-2/TRBV6-3	-	CASSYSRYGYTF
TRBJ1-1	TRBV19	-	CASSIVVSGSTEAFF
TRBJ2-2	TRBV7-2	-	CASSLVGELFF
TRBJ2-1	TRBV12-3/TRBV12-4	-	CASSFQYYEQFF
TRBJ1-6	TRBV6-6	-	CASRVDRLSSPLHF
TRBJ2-2	TRBV24-1	few	CATSDTGGPNTGELFF
TRBJ1-1	TRBV15	-	CATAGQGNTEAFF
TRBJ2-7	TRBV7-8	-	CASSPTSGSSYEQYF
TRBJ2-1	TRBV5-1	-	CASSLVGTGYNEQFF
TRBJ2-1	TRBV9	few	CASSVGESPHGQFF
TRBJ2-7	TRBV3-1/TRBV3-2	-	CASSQGVFGEQYF
TRBJ2-5	TRBV10-3	-	CAIGGLGQETQYF
TRBJ1-1	TRBV6-5	-	CASSYSGRAEAFF
TRBJ1-2	TRBV6-6	-	CASSRGGQGARGYTF
TRBJ1-5	TRBV6-1	few	CASSEAGGVAQPQHF
TRBJ2-1	TRBV3-1/TRBV3-2	-	CASSQEVPSDEQFF
TRBJ2-5	TRBV12-3/TRBV12-4	-	CASSFAQAETQYF
TRBJ1-5	TRBV18	once	CASSMTAGANQPQHF
TRBJ2-7	TRBV11-2	-	CASTPTSSYEQYF
TRBJ2-7	TRBV7-9	-	CASSSPGLAGVEQYF
TRBJ2-4	TRBV14	once	CASSVRGQAKNIQYF
TRBJ2-1	TRBV9	-	CASSVGTSDTNEQFF
TRBJ2-2	TRBV7-9	-	CASSFHPGQGTGELFF